The 27 T cell receptor beta chains listed next were all sequenced from one sample in a study of shared clonotypes between healthy human individuals. The table came from immunoSEQ multiplex PCR; TCRdb's copy has only in-frame clones and leaves some out. The table shows roughly 640,000 clones, with almost 97% occurring only once. The sample comprised naive CD4+ T cells sorted from blood. The subset here: CD45RA+ positively selected. All receptors come from a woman in her thirties in good health.

This chain joins TRBV4-1 and TRBJ2-3; D possibly uses TRBD1 or TRBD2 (6 bases each). This CDR3 has 17 amino acids. V was trimmed by 4 bases and J by 0 bases, leaving 17 bases between them. The V gene's germline CDR1 is MGHRA and CDR2 YSYEKL. CDR3 in DNA: TGCGCCAGCAGCCCCGGGGGCGGAGGACCAAGCACAGATACGCAGTATTTT. It is translated as CASSPGGGGPSTDTQYF.

This clone was counted a single time. The chain joins TRBV11-3 to TRBJ2-1; 10 bases fit TRBD1. V lost 4 bases and J lost 3; bases outside the gene matches: 3. The CDR3 loop spans 15 amino acids. The germline CDR1 and CDR2 sequences are SGHNT and YENEEA. The CDR3 nucleotides are TGTGCCAGCAGCTCCCGGGACAGGGGCTACAATGAGCAGTTCTTC. Protein: CASSSRDRGYNEQFF.

The chain employs TRBV4-1 and TRBJ1-5; no clear D gene. Germline CDR1 and CDR2: MGHRA and YSYEKL. The V and J ends lost 3 bases and 0 bases respectively, with 15 bases between them. The CDR3 sequence is 17 residues long. DNA for the CDR3: TGCGCCAGCAGCCACCCGGCGGGGAAATATAGCAATCAGCCCCAGCATTTT. Translating it yields CASSHPAGKYSNQPQHF.

Only one count was recorded for this clone. The chain is built from TRBV7-3 and TRBJ2-7, with no clear D. CDR3 size: 14 residues. Trimming stripped 2 bases from V and 2 bases from J, with 10 bases between. Germline V CDR1 and CDR2: SGHTA, FQGTGA. In DNA form, the CDR3 reads TGTGCCAGCAGCTTAGAAATCAGGACCTACGAGCAGTACTTC. It translates to CASSLEIRTYEQYF.

The genes are TRBV9 and TRBJ1-4; D not resolved. This CDR3 has 16 residues. The V end was cut by 2 bases, the J end by 0 bases, with 11 bases between. The germline V gene has CDR1 SGDLS and CDR2 YYNGEE. The DNA for the CDR3 is TGTGCCAGCAGCGTGTCGGGGAGCCCAACTAATGAAAAACTGTTTTTT. This codes for CASSVSGSPTNEKLFF.

The chain couples TRBV7-9 to TRBJ2-2; D unresolved. Between the trimmed V and J ends, which lost 3 bases and 0 bases, there was a span of 14 bases. There are 17 residues in the CDR3. The germline V gene has CDR1 SEHNR and CDR2 FQNEAQ (reference sequence). The CDR3 DNA is TGTGCCAGCAGCTTGGTCCGCTTGCGGTCGAACACCGGGGAGCTGTTTTTT. Translation gives CASSLVRLRSNTGELFF.

The rearrangement joins TRBV7-2 to TRBJ2-3; the D gene is possibly TRBD2 (5 bases). This CDR3 contains 16 residues. In germline, CDR1 is SGHTA, CDR2 FQGNSA. Trimming took 4 bases from V and 0 from J, leaving 14 bases between them. DNA for the CDR3: TGTGCCAGCAGCTCCGGGATCCTCGGTAGCACAGATACGCAGTATTTT. The encoded protein is CASSSGILGSTDTQYF.

The rearrangement joins TRBV5-4 to TRBJ1-2; D not resolved. Germline V gene lookup returns CDR1 SGHNT and CDR2 YYREEE (reference sequence). This CDR3 contains 14 residues. V was clipped by 0 bases and J by 4 bases, with 10 bases between them. CDR3 sequence (DNA): TGTGCCAGCAGCTTGGGTGCAGAGACCTATGGCTACACCTTC. Protein sequence: CASSLGAETYGYTF.

The chain has TRBV28 and TRBJ1-5; TRBD1 matches 10 bases. V gave up 3 bases and J gave up 0 bases; unmatched junction bases: 5. CDR1 and CDR2 from the germline V gene are MDHEN and SYDVKM. This CDR3 is built from 17 residues. CDR3 in DNA: TGTGCCAGCAGTTTGACCGGGACAGGGGTTAGCAATCAGCCCCAGCATTTT. It yields the protein CASSLTGTGVSNQPQHF.

The J gene is TRBJ1-2, the V gene TRBV6-5; no firm D call. With 0 bases removed from V and 3 bases from J, the gap between germline ends came to 11 bases. CDR3 length equals 15 residues. CDR1 MNHEY and CDR2 SVGAGI come from the germline V gene. CDR3 DNA: TGTGCCAGCAGTTACTCGAGACGTGGAGACTATGGCTACACCTTC. Amino acid sequence: CASSYSRRGDYGYTF.

The chain links TRBV2 to TRBJ2-7; 10 nucleotides align to TRBD1. The trim removed 6 bases at V and 6 bases at J, leaving 5 bases unmatched. This CDR3 contains 13 residues. Germline lookup yields CDR1 SNHLY and CDR2 FYNNEI. The CDR3 here is CASRGTGVAEQYF. In DNA form, the CDR3 reads TGTGCCAGCAGAGGGACAGGGGTGGCCGAGCAGTACTTC. Looking up the rest from reference TRBV2 and TRBJ2-7 gives the full variable domain: EPEVTQTPSHQVTQMGQEVILRCVPISNHLYFYWYRQILGQKVEFLVSFYNNEISEKSEIFDDQFSVERPDGSNFTLKIRSTKLEDSAMYFCASRGTGVAEQYFGPGTRLTVT.

This clone occurred a few times. The rearrangement uses TRBV19 and TRBJ1-5; D ambiguous. The V end was cut by 4 bases, the J end by 2 bases, with 0 bases between. This CDR3 has 11 amino acids. CDR1 is LNHDA and CDR2 is SQIVND in the germline V gene (reference sequence). CDR3 region: CASSSNQPQHF. The CDR3 nucleotides read TGTGCCAGTAGTAGCAATCAGCCCCAGCATTTT. Variable domain in full (rest from reference TRBV19 and TRBJ1-5): DGGITQSPKYLFRKEGQNVTLSCEQNLNHDAMYWYRQDPGQGLRLIYYSQIVNDFQKGDIAEGYSVSREKKESFPLTVTSAQKNPTAFYLCASSSNQPQHFGDGTRLSIL.

The V call is TRBV28, the J call TRBJ2-5; 9 bases agree with TRBD2. Germline V gene lookup returns CDR1 MDHEN and CDR2 SYDVKM. Trimming cost V 3 bases and J 4 bases; bases outside gene matches: 6. The CDR3 length is 15 residues. The CDR3 region is CASSFLGLAAETQYF. CDR3 nucleotide sequence: TGTGCCAGCAGTTTTCTGGGACTAGCCGCAGAGACCCAGTACTTC.

The V and J genes are TRBV30 and TRBJ2-1; tentatively, D is TRBD1 (7 bases). Per the germline V gene, CDR1 is GTSNPN and CDR2 is SVGIG (reference sequence). V was cut by 2 bases and J by 8 bases, with 25 bases left in between. This CDR3 has 17 residues. CDR3 nucleotides: TGTGCCTGGAGTACCCGGGACAGACGAGTCGGGGGCCATGAGCAGTTCTTC. It codes for CAWSTRDRRVGGHEQFF.

V and J are TRBV5-1 and TRBJ2-7; 7 nucleotides agree with TRBD1. The CDR3 is 17 residues long. CDR1 and CDR2 from the germline V gene are SGHRS and YFSETQ. V was clipped by 5 bases and J by 2 bases; unmatched bases: 16. The CDR3 DNA follows: TGCGCCAGCAGACAGGGGTGGGCCGGGGCAGATCCCTACGAGCAGTACTTC. This encodes CASRQGWAGADPYEQYF.

The chain links TRBV5-1 to TRBJ2-7; D might be TRBD2 (6 bases). The V gene's germline CDR1 is SGHRS and CDR2 YFSETQ. Trimming took 4 bases from V and 1 from J, leaving 12 bases between them. The CDR3 covers 14 residues. CDR3 DNA sequence: TGCGCCAGCAGCCCGGGACTCCCTTCCTACGAGCAGTACTTC. Translated: CASSPGLPSYEQYF.

V usage is TRBV5-8 and J usage is TRBJ1-5, with 8 bases that match TRBD1. The CDR3 extends over 16 amino acids. V gave up 4 bases and J gave up 0 bases; unmatched junction bases: 6. CDR1 SGHTS and CDR2 YDEGEE come from the germline V gene. Written as DNA, the CDR3 is TGTGCCAGCAGCCAGGGGACAGGCTATAGCAATCAGCCCCAGCATTTT. Translating gives CASSQGTGYSNQPQHF.

The chain carries TRBV5-1 and TRBJ2-5; either TRBD1 or TRBD2 may supply D (5 bases each). This CDR3 has 15 residues. Trimming pared 4 bases from V and 6 bases from J, leaving 19 bases between. CDR1 SGHRS and CDR2 YFSETQ come from the germline V gene. The CDR3 sequence is CASSRDRPVLQTQYF. In DNA, the CDR3 is TGCGCCAGCAGCAGGGACCGGCCAGTGTTGCAGACCCAGTACTTC.

This clone was found once. The gene calls are TRBV11-2 and TRBJ2-7, with D unclear. Trimming left V 1 base short and J 6 bases short, with 16 bases between. The CDR3 is made up of 15 amino acids. From germline, CDR1 is SGHAT and CDR2 FQNNGV. The CDR3, as DNA: TGTGCCAGCAGCTTAGTCCCGTTGGGTTTCAGCGAGCAGTACTTC. Translated, it gives CASSLVPLGFSEQYF.

V is TRBV6-1 and J is TRBJ2-1; D is ambiguous. There are 10 residues in the CDR3. Per the germline V gene, CDR1 is MNHNS and CDR2 is SASEGT. The V end was cut by 3 bases, the J end by 16 bases, with 10 bases between. CDR3 in DNA: TGTGCCAGCAGTGACCGCCAGCCCTTCTTC. As protein: CASSDRQPFF.

V and J are TRBV2 and TRBJ1-1; D is perhaps TRBD1 (6 bases). The CDR3 is made up of 15 amino acids. V was trimmed by 10 bases and J by 1 base, leaving 19 bases between them. Germline loops: CDR1 SNHLY, CDR2 FYNNEI. CDR3 bases: TGTGCCACCCTTCAGCGGGGACATAGGAACACTGAAGCTTTCTTT. Amino acids: CATLQRGHRNTEAFF. Filled out from reference TRBV2 and TRBJ1-1, the complete variable domain reads EPEVTQTPSHQVTQMGQEVILRCVPISNHLYFYWYRQILGQKVEFLVSFYNNEISEKSEIFDDQFSVERPDGSNFTLKIRSTKLEDSAMYFCATLQRGHRNTEAFFGQGTRLTVV.

The rearrangement links TRBV7-6 to TRBJ2-5; D ambiguous. Germline V gene sequence: CDR1 SGHVS, CDR2 FNYEAQ. The length of the CDR3 is 12 residues. V was shortened by 1 base and J by 4 bases, with 4 bases between the two germline ends. CDR3 protein: CASSLVGETQYF. CDR3 DNA: TGTGCCAGCAGCTTAGTTGGAGAGACCCAGTACTTC.

V and J are TRBV4-1 and TRBJ2-1; TRBD2 aligns across 9 bases. The CDR3 totals 17 residues. The germline V gene encodes CDR1 MGHRA and CDR2 YSYEKL. The V and J ends lost 1 base and 10 bases, in that order; junction bases with no gene match: 14. CDR3 nucleotide sequence: TGCGCCAGCAGCCAAGTTCGGGCGGGAGGGGGCTCATGGGAGCAGTTCTTC. Translation: CASSQVRAGGGSWEQFF.

The chain carries TRBV29-1 and TRBJ2-3; TRBD1 might be the D (5 bases). The CDR3 sequence is 16 residues long. The V and J ends lost 3 bases and 4 bases respectively, with 20 bases between them. Germline assignment: CDR1 SQVTM and CDR2 ANQGSEA. DNA for the CDR3: TGCAGCGTTGACGATCTACAAAAACAGGCTTCAGATACGCAGTATTTT. It specifies CSVDDLQKQASDTQYF.

The chain carries TRBV7-2 and TRBJ2-2; no firm D call. V lost 1 base and J 5 bases, leaving 8 bases between the germline ends. This CDR3 comprises 14 residues. Germline V gives CDR1 SGHTA, CDR2 FQGNSA. CDR3 nucleotide sequence: TGTGCCAGCAGCTTAGGGACCTTGACCGGGGAGCTGTTTTTT. Its translation: CASSLGTLTGELFF.

This clone is a singleton in its sample. The genes are TRBV11-2 and TRBJ2-5; 13 bases line up with TRBD2. V lost 5 bases, J lost 5 bases, and 8 bases stayed unmatched. The CDR3 contains 16 residues. Germline CDR1 SGHAT, CDR2 FQNNGV. CDR3 protein: CASSRTSGRLVETQYF. In DNA, the CDR3 is TGTGCCAGCAGCCGGACTAGCGGGAGACTGGTGGAGACCCAGTACTTC.

This clone has only one observation. This chain joins TRBV7-6 and TRBJ2-7; 11 bases are a match to TRBD1. Germline V gives CDR1 SGHVS, CDR2 FNYEAQ. The V and J ends lost 3 bases and 3 bases, in that order; junction bases with no gene match: 1. The CDR3 runs 14 residues. CDR3 DNA: TGTGCCAGCAGCTTCGGGACAGGGGGCTACGAGCAGTACTTC. It yields the protein CASSFGTGGYEQYF.